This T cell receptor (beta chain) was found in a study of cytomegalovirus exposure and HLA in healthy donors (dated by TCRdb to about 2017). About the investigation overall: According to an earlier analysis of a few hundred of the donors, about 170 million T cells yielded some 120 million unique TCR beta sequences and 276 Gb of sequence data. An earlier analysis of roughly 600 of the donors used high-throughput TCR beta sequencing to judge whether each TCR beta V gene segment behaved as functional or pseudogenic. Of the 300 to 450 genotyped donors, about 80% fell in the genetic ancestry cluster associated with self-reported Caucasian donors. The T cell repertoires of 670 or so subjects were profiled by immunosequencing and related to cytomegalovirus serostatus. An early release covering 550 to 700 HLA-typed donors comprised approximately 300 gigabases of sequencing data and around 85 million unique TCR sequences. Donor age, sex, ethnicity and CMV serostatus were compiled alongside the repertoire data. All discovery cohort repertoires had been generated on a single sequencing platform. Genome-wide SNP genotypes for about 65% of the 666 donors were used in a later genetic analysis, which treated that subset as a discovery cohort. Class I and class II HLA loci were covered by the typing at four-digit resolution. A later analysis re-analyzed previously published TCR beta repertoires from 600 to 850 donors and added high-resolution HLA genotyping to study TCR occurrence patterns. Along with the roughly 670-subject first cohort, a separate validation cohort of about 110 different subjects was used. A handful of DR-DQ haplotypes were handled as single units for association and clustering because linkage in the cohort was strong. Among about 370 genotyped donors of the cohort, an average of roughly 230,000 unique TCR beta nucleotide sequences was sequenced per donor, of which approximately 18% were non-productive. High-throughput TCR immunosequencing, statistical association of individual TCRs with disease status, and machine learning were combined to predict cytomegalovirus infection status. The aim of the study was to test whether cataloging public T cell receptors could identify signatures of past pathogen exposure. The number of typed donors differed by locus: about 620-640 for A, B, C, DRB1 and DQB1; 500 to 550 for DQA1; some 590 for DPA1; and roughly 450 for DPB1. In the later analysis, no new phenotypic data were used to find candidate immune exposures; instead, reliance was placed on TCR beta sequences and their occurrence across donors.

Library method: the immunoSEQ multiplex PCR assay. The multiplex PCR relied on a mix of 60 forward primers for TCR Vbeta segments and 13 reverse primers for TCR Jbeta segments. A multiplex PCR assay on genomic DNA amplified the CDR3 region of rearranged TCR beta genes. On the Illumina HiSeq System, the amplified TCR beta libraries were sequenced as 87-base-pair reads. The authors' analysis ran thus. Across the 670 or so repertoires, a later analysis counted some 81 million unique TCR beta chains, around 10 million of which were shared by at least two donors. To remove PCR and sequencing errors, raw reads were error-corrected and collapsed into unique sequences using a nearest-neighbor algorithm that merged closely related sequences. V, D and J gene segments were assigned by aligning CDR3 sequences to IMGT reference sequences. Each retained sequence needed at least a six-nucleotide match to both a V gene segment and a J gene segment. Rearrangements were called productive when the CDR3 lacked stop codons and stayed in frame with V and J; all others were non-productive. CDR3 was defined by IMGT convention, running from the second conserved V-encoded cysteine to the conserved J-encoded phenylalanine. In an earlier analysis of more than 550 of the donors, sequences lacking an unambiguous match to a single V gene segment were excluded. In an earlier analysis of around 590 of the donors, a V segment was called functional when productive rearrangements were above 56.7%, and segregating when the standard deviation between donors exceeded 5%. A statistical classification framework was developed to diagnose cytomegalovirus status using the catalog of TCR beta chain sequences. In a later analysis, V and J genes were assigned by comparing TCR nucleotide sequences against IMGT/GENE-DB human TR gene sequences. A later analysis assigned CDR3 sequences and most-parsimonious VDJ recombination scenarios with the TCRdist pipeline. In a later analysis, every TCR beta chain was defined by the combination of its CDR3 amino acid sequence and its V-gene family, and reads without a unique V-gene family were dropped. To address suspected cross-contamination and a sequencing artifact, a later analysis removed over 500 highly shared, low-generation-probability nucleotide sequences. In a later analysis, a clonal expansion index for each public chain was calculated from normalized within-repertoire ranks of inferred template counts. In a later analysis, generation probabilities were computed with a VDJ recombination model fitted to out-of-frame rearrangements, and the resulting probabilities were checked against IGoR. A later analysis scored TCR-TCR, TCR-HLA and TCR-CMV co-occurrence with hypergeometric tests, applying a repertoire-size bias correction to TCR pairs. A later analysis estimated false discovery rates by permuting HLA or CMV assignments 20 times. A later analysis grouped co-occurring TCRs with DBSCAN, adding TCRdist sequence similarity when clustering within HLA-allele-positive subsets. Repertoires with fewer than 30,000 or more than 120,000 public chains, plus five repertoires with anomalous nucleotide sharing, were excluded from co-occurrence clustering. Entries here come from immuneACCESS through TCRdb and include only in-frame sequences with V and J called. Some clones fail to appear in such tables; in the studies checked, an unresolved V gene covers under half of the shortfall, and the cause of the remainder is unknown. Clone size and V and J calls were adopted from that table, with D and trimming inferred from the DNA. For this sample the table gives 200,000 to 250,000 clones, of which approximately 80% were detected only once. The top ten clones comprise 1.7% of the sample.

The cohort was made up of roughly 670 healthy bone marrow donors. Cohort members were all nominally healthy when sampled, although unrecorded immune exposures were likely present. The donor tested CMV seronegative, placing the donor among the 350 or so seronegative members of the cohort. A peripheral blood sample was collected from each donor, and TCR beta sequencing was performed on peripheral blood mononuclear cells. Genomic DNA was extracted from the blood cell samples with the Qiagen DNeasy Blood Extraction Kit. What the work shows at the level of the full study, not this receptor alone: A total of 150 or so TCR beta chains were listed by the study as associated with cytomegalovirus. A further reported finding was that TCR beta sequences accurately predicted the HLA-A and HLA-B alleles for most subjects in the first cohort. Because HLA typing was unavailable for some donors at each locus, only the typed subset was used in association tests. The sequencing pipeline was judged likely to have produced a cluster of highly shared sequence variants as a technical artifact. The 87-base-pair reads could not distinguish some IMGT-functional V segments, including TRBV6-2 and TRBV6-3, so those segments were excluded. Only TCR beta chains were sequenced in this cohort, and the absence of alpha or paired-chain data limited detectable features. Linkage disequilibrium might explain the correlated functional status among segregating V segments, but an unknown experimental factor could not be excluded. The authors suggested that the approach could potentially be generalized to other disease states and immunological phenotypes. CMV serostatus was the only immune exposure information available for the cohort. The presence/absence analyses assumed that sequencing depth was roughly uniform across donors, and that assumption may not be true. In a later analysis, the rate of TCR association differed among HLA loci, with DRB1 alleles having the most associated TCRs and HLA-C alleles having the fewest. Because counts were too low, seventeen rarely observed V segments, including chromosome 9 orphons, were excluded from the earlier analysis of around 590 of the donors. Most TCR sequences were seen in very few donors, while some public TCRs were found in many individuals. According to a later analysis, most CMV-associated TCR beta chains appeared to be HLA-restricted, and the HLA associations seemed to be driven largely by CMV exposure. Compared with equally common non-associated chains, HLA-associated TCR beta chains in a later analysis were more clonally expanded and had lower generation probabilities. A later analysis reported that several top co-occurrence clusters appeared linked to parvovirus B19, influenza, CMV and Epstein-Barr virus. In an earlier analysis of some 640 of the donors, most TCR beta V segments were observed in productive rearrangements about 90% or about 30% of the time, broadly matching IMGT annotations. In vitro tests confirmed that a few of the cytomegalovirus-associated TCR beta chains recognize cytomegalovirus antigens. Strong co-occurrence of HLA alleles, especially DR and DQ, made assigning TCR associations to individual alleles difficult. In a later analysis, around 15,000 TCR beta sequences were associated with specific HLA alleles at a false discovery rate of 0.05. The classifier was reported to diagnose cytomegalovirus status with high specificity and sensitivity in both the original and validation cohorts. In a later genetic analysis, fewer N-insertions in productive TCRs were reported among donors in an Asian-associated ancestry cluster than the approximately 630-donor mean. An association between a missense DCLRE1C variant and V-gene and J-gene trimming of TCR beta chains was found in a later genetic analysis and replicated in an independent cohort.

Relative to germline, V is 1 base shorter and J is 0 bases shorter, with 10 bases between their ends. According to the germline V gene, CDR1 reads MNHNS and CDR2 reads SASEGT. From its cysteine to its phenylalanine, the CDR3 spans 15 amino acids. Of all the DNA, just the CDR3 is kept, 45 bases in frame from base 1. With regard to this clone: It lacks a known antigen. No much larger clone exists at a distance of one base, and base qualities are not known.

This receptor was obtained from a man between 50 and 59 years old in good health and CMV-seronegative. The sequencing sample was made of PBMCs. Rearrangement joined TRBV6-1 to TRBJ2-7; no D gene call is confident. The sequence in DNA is TGTGCCAGCAGTGAAGATTTAAGGAGCTCCTACGAGCAGTACTTC. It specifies CASSEDLRSSYEQYF.